This T cell receptor beta chain came from a study of blood T cell repertoires in COVID-19. Overall study: Acute and convalescent COVID-19 specimens originated in the United States, Italy and Spain. Sources were T cells, B-cell-depleted T cells, or PBMCs; the material itself was cDNA or gDNA.

Per the original data handling: Amplification of reference gene primers was used by the study to estimate nucleated cell counts. Clones were read by immunoSEQ multiplex PCR, and TCRdb kept only the in-frame ones, dropping some. From that table come the V and J calls and clone size; the DNA was used to work out D and trimming. The table shows 180,000 or so clones, with 85% occurring only once. The CDR3 covers 20 residues. Germline-derived CDR1 and CDR2 are MDHEN and SYDVKM. Between the trimmed V and J ends, which lost 2 bases and 7 bases, there was a span of 27 bases. This rearrangement joins TRBV28 to TRBJ1-6, with TRBD1 as a possible D gene (6 bases). Sequences were obtained from peripheral blood. The sequence derives from a woman aged 55-69 years with acute or convalescent COVID-19. The CDR3 DNA follows: TGTGCCAGCAGTTTACGGACAGTCAACCTAGGCCTAACCAGAAATTCACCCCTCCACTTT. Its translation: CASSLRTVNLGLTRNSPLHF.